Below are 21 T cell receptor beta chains sequenced from a single sample in a study of blood T cell repertoires in COVID-19. Only in-frame clones appear in the TCRdb table, and some are missing; sequencing was by immunoSEQ multiplex PCR. The sample includes roughly 320,000 clones, around 86% of them seen just once. Sequencing was done on a sample of peripheral blood. These receptors came from a man between 65 and 85 years old with acute or convalescent COVID-19.

This clone was observed a few times. CDR3 in amino acids: CASSTGPGTGNTEAFF. DNA for the CDR3: TGCGCCAGCAGCACTGGTCCCGGGACAGGGAACACTGAAGCTTTCTTT. The V and J genes are TRBV5-1 and TRBJ1-1; 8 nucleotides match TRBD1. The CDR3 consists of 16 residues. Germline CDR1 is SGHRS and CDR2 is YFSETQ. V gave up 4 bases and J gave up 1 base; unmatched junction bases: 9.

This clone appeared a single time. The V and J genes are TRBV19 and TRBJ1-6; no clear D. This CDR3 region has 15 residues. With 3 bases removed from V and 10 bases from J, the gap between germline ends came to 16 bases. In germline, CDR1 is LNHDA, CDR2 SQIVND (reference sequence). The CDR3 bases are TGTGCCAGTAGTATGGTTGCAGGTCGGGGATCACCCCTCCACTTT. Amino acids: CASSMVAGRGSPLHF.

This chain connects TRBV9 to TRBJ2-5; D not resolved. The CDR3 sequence is 13 residues long. V lost 1 base and J lost 2, with 6 bases in between. The germline V gene has CDR1 SGDLS and CDR2 YYNGEE. CDR3 in amino acids: CASSVSPQETQYF. As DNA, the CDR3 is TGTGCCAGCAGCGTATCTCCTCAAGAGACCCAGTACTTC.

This rearrangement joins TRBV9 to TRBJ2-5, with TRBD1 matching 9 bases. There are 15 residues in the CDR3. Per the germline V gene, CDR1 is SGDLS and CDR2 is YYNGEE. V shed 0 bases, J shed 5 bases, and the junction held 5 bases outside the gene matches. CDR3 sequence: CASSVGWTGDETQYF. The CDR3, as DNA: TGTGCCAGCAGCGTAGGGTGGACAGGGGATGAGACCCAGTACTTC.

The CDR3 protein is CASGQGAPLRGYTF. The CDR3 DNA is TGTGCCAGCGGACAGGGGGCTCCGCTGAGAGGCTACACCTTC. The chain combines TRBV19 with TRBJ1-2; 11 bases line up with TRBD1. Trimming took 9 bases from V and 8 from J; bases not matched to a gene: 11. Per germline, CDR1 LNHDA and CDR2 SQIVND (reference sequence). This CDR3 has 14 residues.

The chain employs TRBV2 and TRBJ1-5; 7 nucleotides agree with TRBD1. Germline lookup yields CDR1 SNHLY and CDR2 FYNNEI. CDR3 length: 13 residues. V gave up 7 bases and J gave up 5 bases; unmatched junction bases: 5. The CDR3 loop reads CASTQGTHQPQHF. CDR3 coding DNA: TGTGCCAGCACACAGGGGACCCATCAGCCCCAGCATTTT. Full variable domain (rest looked up from reference TRBV2 and TRBJ1-5): EPEVTQTPSHQVTQMGQEVILRCVPISNHLYFYWYRQILGQKVEFLVSFYNNEISEKSEIFDDQFSVERPDGSNFTLKIRSTKLEDSAMYFCASTQGTHQPQHFGDGTRLSIL.

V gene TRBV5-8 combines with J gene TRBJ1-1, with D unresolved. This CDR3 spans 13 amino acids. Trimming shortened V by 3 bases and J by 4 bases, and 10 bases separated the two germline ends. Germline V gives CDR1 SGHTS, CDR2 YDEGEE. The CDR3 spells CASSSSRSTEAFF. The CDR3 bases are TGTGCCAGCAGCTCCTCAAGGAGCACTGAAGCTTTCTTT.

The genes are TRBV20-1 and TRBJ2-1; TRBD2 might be the D (7 bases). This CDR3 is 15 amino acids long. The V end was cut by 3 bases, the J end by 9 bases, with 21 bases between. In germline, CDR1 is DFQATT, CDR2 SNEGSKA (reference sequence). In DNA, the CDR3 is TGCAGTGCTAGTCGCGGGGGCCGAGCCACGGGTGAGCAGTTCTTC. It is translated as CSASRGGRATGEQFF.

This chain joins TRBV6-5 and TRBJ2-1, with D tentatively TRBD2 (5 bases). The germline V gene has CDR1 MNHEY and CDR2 SVGAGI. The V and J ends lost 9 bases and 0 bases respectively, with 15 bases between them. The CDR3 covers 15 residues. CDR3 in DNA: TGTGCCAGTAGCTTGAGGGCCCGCTCCTACAATGAGCAGTTCTTC. Translation gives CASSLRARSYNEQFF.

The chain uses TRBV28 and TRBJ2-7; TRBD1 aligns across 7 bases. CDR1 and CDR2 (germline): MDHEN, SYDVKM. V was clipped by 2 bases and J by 0 bases; unmatched bases: 4. CDR3 size: 15 residues. The CDR3 DNA is TGTGCCAGCAGTTTAAGGGGGACAGTCTCCTACGAGCAGTACTTC. As protein: CASSLRGTVSYEQYF.

The CDR3 nucleotides read TGTGCCACCAGCAGAGATAACGGCCAAGAGACCCAGTACTTC. Its translation: CATSRDNGQETQYF. The V gene is TRBV15, the J gene TRBJ2-5; D is unresolved. The CDR3 is made up of 14 amino acids. CDR1 and CDR2 from the germline V gene are LNHNV and YYDKDF (reference sequence). V lost 0 bases and J 1 base, leaving 6 bases between the germline ends.

In regard to this clone: The same CDR3 arises from other DNA sequences in this sample as well. The chain links TRBV12-3 or TRBV12-4 to TRBJ2-7; the D gene is possibly TRBD2 (6 bases). The CDR3 loop spans 13 amino acids. V was clipped by 0 bases and J by 6 bases, with 9 bases between them. As DNA, the CDR3 is TGTGCCAGCAGTTTAGCGGGAGGTCTCGAGCAGTACTTC. This encodes CASSLAGGLEQYF.

The J gene is TRBJ2-4, the V gene TRBV10-3, with TRBD1 identical over 9 bases. Trimming removed 0 bases from V and 1 base from J; junction bases left unmatched: 1. In germline, CDR1 is ENHRY, CDR2 SYGVKD. CDR3 length: 16 amino acids. The CDR3 loop is CAISESGQGAKNIQYF. In DNA, the CDR3 is TGTGCCATCAGTGAGTCGGGACAGGGCGCCAAAAACATTCAGTACTTC.

The chain combines TRBV28 with TRBJ2-4; TRBD1 matches 7 bases. J lost 1 base, V lost 3 bases, and 21 bases had no gene match. CDR1 MDHEN and CDR2 SYDVKM come from the germline V gene. The CDR3 spans 21 residues. CDR3 region: CASSFHPPPTEGATAKNIQYF. In DNA form, the CDR3 reads TGTGCCAGCAGTTTCCATCCCCCCCCCACCGAGGGGGCCACGGCCAAAAACATTCAGTACTTC.

J is TRBJ1-3 and V is TRBV7-7; 10 nucleotides line up with TRBD1. Germline V gene sequence: CDR1 SSHAT, CDR2 FNYEAQ (reference sequence). V lost 5 bases and J lost 4; bases outside the gene matches: 5. CDR3 length: 15 amino acids. CDR3 region: CASSQGQGFGNTIYF. The CDR3, as DNA: TGTGCCAGCAGCCAGGGACAGGGGTTCGGAAACACCATATATTTT.

This clone was seen just once. The chain links TRBV28 to TRBJ1-2; 7 bases are a match to TRBD1. V trimming: 8 bases; J trimming: 4 bases; junction bases outside the gene matches: 10. The CDR3 is 14 residues long. CDR1 is MDHEN, CDR2 SYDVKM, per germline. This CDR3 is CASDRAGVSYGYTF. CDR3 bases: TGTGCCAGCGACAGGGCTGGTGTGAGCTATGGCTACACCTTC.

The gene calls are TRBV3-1 (or the pseudogene TRBV3-2) and TRBJ1-2, with TRBD1 identical over 8 bases. Germline loops: CDR1 LGHDT, CDR2 YNNKEL (reference sequence). V lost 6 bases, J lost 7 bases, and 7 bases stayed unmatched. This CDR3 spans 13 amino acids. The CDR3 is CASSVTGGLGYTF. The CDR3 nucleotides are TGTGCCAGCAGTGTCACAGGGGGACTTGGCTACACCTTC.

The chain uses TRBV28 and TRBJ1-5; D possibly corresponds to TRBD1 (5 bases). CDR1 is MDHEN, CDR2 SYDVKM, per germline. V lost 5 bases and J lost 7, with 15 bases in between. The CDR3 sequence is 14 residues long. The CDR3 coding sequence is TGTGCCAGCAGTGGGGCATCTTATGGACAGCCCCAGCATTTT. It yields the protein CASSGASYGQPQHF. Full variable domain (missing parts from reference TRBV28 and TRBJ1-5): DVKVTQSSRYLVKRTGEKVFLECVQDMDHENMFWYRQDPGLGLRLIYFSYDVKMKEKGDIPEGYSVSREKKERFSLILESASTNQTSMYLCASSGASYGQPQHFGDGTRLSIL.

V usage is TRBV3-1 (or the pseudogene TRBV3-2) and J usage is TRBJ1-2; the D gene is possibly TRBD1 (5 bases). The V end was cut by 0 bases, the J end by 3 bases, with 14 bases between. The CDR3 is made up of 16 amino acids. Germline lookup yields CDR1 LGHDT and CDR2 YNNKEL (reference sequence). The DNA for the CDR3 is TGTGCCAGCAGCCAAGACTATCTAAGGGGCCACTATGGCTACACCTTC. Translating it yields CASSQDYLRGHYGYTF.

This rearrangement joins TRBV7-9 to TRBJ1-1; unclear D gene. The CDR3 sequence is 13 residues long. V dropped 2 bases and J dropped 0 bases, with 4 bases sitting between them. Looked up from germline, CDR1 is SEHNR and CDR2 is FQNEAQ (reference sequence). CDR3 sequence reads: CASSLLMNTEAFF. CDR3 DNA: TGTGCCAGCAGCTTATTAATGAACACTGAAGCTTTCTTT.

The chain couples TRBV6-5 to TRBJ2-2; perhaps TRBD1 as D (6 bases). The V and J ends lost 7 bases and 4 bases respectively, with 13 bases between them. The germline gives CDR1 MNHEY, CDR2 SVGAGI. The CDR3 length is 14 residues. As DNA, the CDR3 is TGTGCCAGCATAGTACAGGGTGCCACCGGGGAGCTGTTTTTT. It encodes CASIVQGATGELFF.